Reported below is one TCR beta chain. Its antigen is still unknown. Per-base qualities were not stored, and no clone one base away is much larger. Deletion took 6 bases off V and 2 bases off J, with a span of 10 bases between the germline ends. Including cysteine and phenylalanine, the CDR3 has 13 amino acids. Only the CDR3 portion is preserved as DNA: 39 bases, with reading frame beginning at the first base. Looking up the germline V gene yields CDR1 SNHLY and CDR2 FYNNEI. The source of the sample is a study of beta chain features in type 1 diabetes (dated 2018 in TCRdb). For context, the study as a whole: Mean age, gender distribution, total cell number and subset yield were not different between patients and healthy donors. A total of approximately 110,000,000 sorted cells were examined across all samples, and a strong correlation was observed between cell number per subset and RNA yield. In the study, recently diagnosed type 1 diabetes patients and matched healthy donors were compared on the TCRB repertoires of their sorted circulating CD4+ T cell subsets. Regulatory and stem cell-like memory subsets were isolated from only 8 patients and roughly 8 healthy donors, whereas naive and central memory subsets came from all 30 or so donors.

The paper as a whole reports these results and caveats: In all four CD4+ subsets, TCRB CDR3 length was moderately but significantly shorter in type 1 diabetes patients. Naive, central memory and regulatory TCRB repertoires appeared more similar among patients than among healthy donors. Because cDNA rather than genomic DNA was sequenced, highly expressing activated cells could have been over-represented, although no difference in activation and CD3 levels was found between groups. HLA sub-analyses involved small numbers of individuals, so any influence of HLA type on TCRB rearrangement remained unresolved. At VDJ recombination sites, patients with type 1 diabetes made fewer insertions and deleted more nucleotides, a pattern implying thymic rearrangement abnormalities. PCR may preferentially amplify shorter templates, but because patient and control samples were amplified and corrected together, any resulting skew would affect both groups equally.

The entire amount of isolated RNA was reverse transcribed using the High Capacity cDNA Reverse Transcription Kit, so the sequenced TCRB transcripts were expressed ones. Deep immunoSEQ sequencing was performed on naive, central memory and regulatory T cell samples, with an average of roughly 3.6 million total reads per sample. Sorted cells were lysed in RLT buffer, and RNA was extracted using DNase-treated RNeasy Micro or Mini kits according to cell number. To prevent cross-contamination, every cell subset was processed on its own, while patient and healthy donor samples were processed together. Using the immunoSEQ multiplex PCR, TCRB sequences were amplified from cDNA into 87-bp fragments spanning the CDR3 region. Sequencing of the amplicons was done on the Illumina HiSeq platform. The authors processed their data as follows. Synthetic template baselines were used to correct PCR bias computationally, reads within Hamming distance 2 were collapsed, and singletons that could not be merged were discarded. Reads were aligned against IMGT to assign V, D and J genes, CDR3 length and insertions or deletions at six rearrangement sites. Within each subset, clonotype counts were normalized to sorted cell number, and only after that were true diversity and Gini coefficients computed with the tcR R package. Repertoire sharing was quantified using the overlap coefficient calculated on TCRB nucleotide sequences. In TCRdb, the immuneACCESS table is reduced to in-frame sequences with V and J assigned. These tables do not hold every clone; where another copy was compared, an unresolved V gene accounts for under half, and the others remain unexplained. V and J calls and clone size are copied from that table; D and trimming were computed from the DNA. This sample holds approximately 38,000 clones; approximately 49% were observed only once. Approximately 0.67% of the sample lies in the top ten.

Each donor gave one peripheral blood draw, averaging roughly 120 mL, which was collected into heparinised tubes. Naive, central memory, regulatory and stem cell-like memory CD4+ T cells were sorted on a BD FACSAria II using a panel including CD45RO, CCR7, CD25, CD127, CD95 and CD27. A purity above 95% was achieved for all sorted populations. PBMCs were separated immediately by Lymphoprep density gradient centrifugation and were stained directly, without being cultured. Samples were stained and sorted in pairs, with one healthy donor and one patient per experiment, so that batch effects were minimized.

The receptor was isolated from a woman aged 18-30 years in good health. Source material: central memory CD4+ T cells from blood. This receptor chain uses TRBV2 and TRBJ1-1, with a weak D call of TRBD1 (5 bases match). The nucleotide sequence reads TGTGCCAGCAGGAGACAGACCAACACTGAAGCTTTCTTT. Protein translation: CASRRQTNTEAFF.